The 13 T cell receptor beta chains below all came from one sample that was sequenced in a study of blood T cell repertoires in COVID-19. Generated by immunoSEQ multiplex PCR, the TCRdb table keeps only in-frame clones and is missing some. This sample has a few hundred thousand clones, with 75% to 85% found just once. Sequencing used PBMCs or T cells enriched from blood (not recorded which). Receptors originate from a man aged 35 to 55 who had recovered from COVID-19.

The chain joins TRBV6-5 to TRBJ1-1; 9 bases are shared with TRBD1. This CDR3 is 15 amino acids long. Germline CDR1 MNHEY, CDR2 SVGAGI. Unmatched junction bases numbered 7, after V lost 6 bases and J lost 2 bases. The CDR3 bases are TGTGCCAGCAGGCGAATCACAGGGGGCAACACTGAAGCTTTCTTT. Amino acids: CASRRITGGNTEAFF.

The chain recombines TRBV29-1 with TRBJ2-7, with D hard to call. CDR1 is SQVTM and CDR2 is ANQGSEA in the germline V gene. V lost 2 bases, J lost 6 bases, and 8 bases lay in between. CDR3 length: 11 residues. The CDR3 bases are TGCAGCGTTGAAAACTGGAGCGAGCAGTACTTC. Protein: CSVENWSEQYF.

V gene TRBV9 combines with J gene TRBJ2-7; D possibly corresponds to TRBD1 (7 bases). V was clipped by 4 bases and J by 2 bases, with 13 bases between them. The CDR3 is 14 amino acids. Germline V lookup: CDR1 SGDLS, CDR2 YYNGEE. The DNA of the CDR3 is TGTGCCAGCAGCTTGACCAGGGGGGCCTACGAGCAGTACTTC. As protein: CASSLTRGAYEQYF.

The chain recombines TRBV18 with TRBJ2-6, with 8 bases lining up with TRBD1. Germline CDR1 reads KGHSH; CDR2 reads LQKENI. The CDR3 has 18 residues. After removal of 6 bases from V and 0 bases from J, the junction contained 10 bases not matched to a gene. The CDR3 protein is CASSVVATGASGANVLTF. As DNA, the CDR3 is TGTGCCAGCTCCGTTGTTGCGACAGGGGCCTCTGGGGCCAACGTCCTGACTTTC.

The genes are TRBV5-8 and TRBJ1-1; D call uncertain. CDR1 is SGHTS, CDR2 YDEGEE, per germline. The CDR3 consists of 14 residues. V was shortened by 4 bases and J by 5 bases, with 15 bases between the two germline ends. CDR3 residues: CASSPRVTRTEAFF. The CDR3 region has the DNA TGTGCCAGCAGCCCTAGAGTAACGCGGACTGAAGCTTTCTTT.

The V and J genes are TRBV28 and TRBJ1-6; 8 nucleotides align to TRBD1. The CDR3 covers 15 residues. V gave up 7 bases and J gave up 7 bases; unmatched junction bases: 9. Germline assignment: CDR1 MDHEN and CDR2 SYDVKM. This CDR3 is CASIESTGVNSPLHF. CDR3 DNA sequence: TGTGCCAGCATCGAATCGACAGGGGTGAATTCACCCCTCCACTTT.

This clone was recorded only once. The chain combines TRBV14 with TRBJ2-7; D possibly corresponds to TRBD1 (5 bases). The germline V and J ends were trimmed by 6 bases and 4 bases, with 16 bases remaining between them. CDR3 length: 14 residues. CDR1 and CDR2 (germline): SGHDN, FVKESK. This CDR3 is CASRRTGHSYEQYF. CDR3 in DNA: TGTGCCAGCAGGCGCACTGGACATTCTTACGAGCAGTACTTC. Together with reference TRBV14 and TRBJ2-7, the CDR3 gives the full variable domain: EAGVTQFPSHSVIEKGQTVTLRCDPISGHDNLYWYRRVMGKEIKFLLHFVKESKQDESGMPNNRFLAERTGGTYSTLKVQPAELEDSGVYFCASRRTGHSYEQYFGPGTRLTVT.

This sequence joins TRBV19 and TRBJ2-7; tentatively, D is TRBD2 (6 bases). Germline loops: CDR1 LNHDA, CDR2 SQIVND (reference sequence). The CDR3 length is 13 residues. V was clipped by 6 bases and J by 11 bases, with 20 bases between them. The chain's CDR3 is CASSISSGTWKYF. The CDR3 nucleotides are TGTGCCAGTAGCATCTCGTCCGGGACTTGGAAGTACTTC. Supplemented by reference TRBV19 and TRBJ2-7, the full variable domain reads DGGITQSPKYLFRKEGQNVTLSCEQNLNHDAMYWYRQDPGQGLRLIYYSQIVNDFQKGDIAEGYSVSREKKESFPLTVTSAQKNPTAFYLCASSISSGTWKYFGPGTRLTVT.

V gene TRBV2 combines with J gene TRBJ2-2; 7 bases map to TRBD1. Germline trimming cut 7 bases from V and 3 bases from J; bases unmatched to any gene: 5. Germline loops: CDR1 SNHLY, CDR2 FYNNEI. The CDR3 runs to 14 residues. The CDR3 bases are TGTGCCAGCACCGGGACAGCTCACACCGGGGAGCTGTTTTTT. Encoded protein: CASTGTAHTGELFF.

The V call is TRBV29-1, the J call TRBJ2-2; D might be TRBD1 (6 bases). This CDR3 spans 14 amino acids. Germline V gene lookup returns CDR1 SQVTM and CDR2 ANQGSEA. V was clipped by 6 bases and J by 1 base, with 12 bases between them. CDR3 residues: CSVLGTRNTGELFF. The DNA of the CDR3 is TGCAGCGTCCTAGGGACAAGGAACACCGGGGAGCTGTTTTTT.

The V call is TRBV30, the J call TRBJ2-4, with D perhaps matching TRBD2 (5 bases). The CDR3 covers 16 residues. Trimming took 0 bases from V and 0 from J, leaving 12 bases between them. Germline assignment: CDR1 GTSNPN and CDR2 SVGIG (reference sequence). CDR3 bases: TGTGCCTGGAGTGTCGGGATATCCCTAGCCAAAAACATTCAGTACTTC. It translates to CAWSVGISLAKNIQYF. The full variable domain, with the rest looked up from reference TRBV30 and TRBJ2-4, is SQTIHQWPATLVQPVGSPLSLECTVEGTSNPNLYWYRQAAGRGLQLLFYSVGIGQISSEVPQNLSASRPQDRQFILSSKKLLLSDSGFYLCAWSVGISLAKNIQYFGAGTRLSVL.

This clone has more than one count but fewer than ten. The J gene is TRBJ1-1, the V gene TRBV19, with D perhaps TRBD1 (5 bases). Per germline, CDR1 LNHDA and CDR2 SQIVND (reference sequence). The length of the CDR3 is 14 residues. Trimming pared 5 bases from V and 1 base from J, leaving 11 bases between. This chain's CDR3 is CASSRDSRNTEAFF. CDR3 sequence (DNA): TGTGCCAGTAGTCGTGACAGTAGGAACACTGAAGCTTTCTTT.

The V and J genes are TRBV2 and TRBJ2-1; TRBD1 matches at 8 bases. The CDR3 covers 17 residues. J gave up 6 bases and V 7 bases, and 17 bases lay outside the gene matches. Germline V CDR1 and CDR2: SNHLY, FYNNEI. The CDR3 protein is CASILRILRDRGNEQFF. The DNA of the CDR3 is TGTGCCAGCATTCTAAGAATACTTAGAGACAGGGGCAATGAGCAGTTCTTC.